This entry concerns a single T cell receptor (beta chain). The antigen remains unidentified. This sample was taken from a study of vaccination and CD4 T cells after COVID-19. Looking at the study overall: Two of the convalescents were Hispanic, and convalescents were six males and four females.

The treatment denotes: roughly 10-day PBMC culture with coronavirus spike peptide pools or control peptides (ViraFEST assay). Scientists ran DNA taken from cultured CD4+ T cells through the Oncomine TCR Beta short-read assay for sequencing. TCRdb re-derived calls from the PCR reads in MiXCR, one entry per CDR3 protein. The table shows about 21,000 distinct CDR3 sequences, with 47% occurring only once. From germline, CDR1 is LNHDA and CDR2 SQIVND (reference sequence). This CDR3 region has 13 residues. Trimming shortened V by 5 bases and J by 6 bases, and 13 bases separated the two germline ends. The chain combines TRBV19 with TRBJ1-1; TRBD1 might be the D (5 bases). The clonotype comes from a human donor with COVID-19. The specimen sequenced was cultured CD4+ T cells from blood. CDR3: CASSATPGSEAFF. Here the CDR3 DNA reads TGTGCCAGTAGTGCCACCCCAGGGTCTGAAGCTTTCTTT.